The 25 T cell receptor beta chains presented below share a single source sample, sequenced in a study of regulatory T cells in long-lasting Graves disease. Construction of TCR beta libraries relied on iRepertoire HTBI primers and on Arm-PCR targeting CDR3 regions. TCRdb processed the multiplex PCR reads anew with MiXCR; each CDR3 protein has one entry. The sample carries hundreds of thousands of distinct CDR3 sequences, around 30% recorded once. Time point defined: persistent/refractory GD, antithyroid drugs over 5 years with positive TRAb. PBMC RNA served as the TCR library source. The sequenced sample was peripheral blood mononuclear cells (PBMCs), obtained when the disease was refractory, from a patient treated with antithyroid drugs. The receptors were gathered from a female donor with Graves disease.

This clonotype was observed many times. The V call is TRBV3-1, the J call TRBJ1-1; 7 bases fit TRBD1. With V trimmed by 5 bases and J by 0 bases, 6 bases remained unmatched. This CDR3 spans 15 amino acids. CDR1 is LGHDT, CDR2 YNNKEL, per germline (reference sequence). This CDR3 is CASSFRGQMNTEAFF. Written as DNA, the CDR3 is TGTGCCAGCAGCTTTCGGGGACAGATGAACACTGAAGCTTTCTTT.

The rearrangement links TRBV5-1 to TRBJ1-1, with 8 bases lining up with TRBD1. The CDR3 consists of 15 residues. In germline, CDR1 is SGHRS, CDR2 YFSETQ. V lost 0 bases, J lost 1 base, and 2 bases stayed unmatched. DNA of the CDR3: TGCGCCAGCAGCTTGGGGGACAGGCAGAACACTGAAGCTTTCTTT. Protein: CASSLGDRQNTEAFF.

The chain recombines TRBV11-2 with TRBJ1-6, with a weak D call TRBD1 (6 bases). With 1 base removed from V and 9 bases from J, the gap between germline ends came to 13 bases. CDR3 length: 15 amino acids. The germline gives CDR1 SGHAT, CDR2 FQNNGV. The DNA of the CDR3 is TGTGCCAGCAGCTTAGCTTTCCAGGGGCCTTCACCCCTCCACTTT. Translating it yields CASSLAFQGPSPLHF.

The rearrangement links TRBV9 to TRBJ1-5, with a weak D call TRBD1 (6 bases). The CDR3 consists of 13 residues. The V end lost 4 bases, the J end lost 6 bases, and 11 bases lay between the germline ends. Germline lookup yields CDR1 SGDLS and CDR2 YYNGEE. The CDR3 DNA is TGTGCCAGCAGCTCTGACAGGATTCAGCCCCAGCATTTT. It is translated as CASSSDRIQPQHF.

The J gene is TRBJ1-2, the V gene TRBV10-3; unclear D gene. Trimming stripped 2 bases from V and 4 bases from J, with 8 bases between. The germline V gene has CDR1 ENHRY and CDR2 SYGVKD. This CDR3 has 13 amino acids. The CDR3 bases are TGTGCCATCAGTGAGGACCGGGCCTATGGCTACACCTTC. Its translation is CAISEDRAYGYTF.

The CDR3, as DNA: TGTGCCAGCAGTGAATACCGGCACTCCTATAATTCACCCCTCCACTTT. Translation gives CASSEYRHSYNSPLHF. This chain joins TRBV25-1 and TRBJ1-6; D remains ambiguous. Germline assignment: CDR1 MGHDK and CDR2 SYGVNS. This CDR3 has 16 residues. V was trimmed by 0 bases and J by 0 bases, leaving 6 bases between them.

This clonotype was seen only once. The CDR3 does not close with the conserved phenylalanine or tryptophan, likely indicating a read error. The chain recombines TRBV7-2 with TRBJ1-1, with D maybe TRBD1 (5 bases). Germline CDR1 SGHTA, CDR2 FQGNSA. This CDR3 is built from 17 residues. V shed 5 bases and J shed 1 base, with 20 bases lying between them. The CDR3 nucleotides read TGTGCCAGCAGCCCATCGAATAGGGGACGGTCGAACACTGAAGCTTTCCTT. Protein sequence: CASSPSNRGRSNTEAFL.

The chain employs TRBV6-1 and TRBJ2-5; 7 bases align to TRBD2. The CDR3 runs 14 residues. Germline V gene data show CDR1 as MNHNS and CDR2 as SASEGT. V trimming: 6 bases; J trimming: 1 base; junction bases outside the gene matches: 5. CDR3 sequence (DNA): TGTGCCAGCAGACCTAGCGGTTCCCAAGAGACCCAGTACTTC. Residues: CASRPSGSQETQYF.

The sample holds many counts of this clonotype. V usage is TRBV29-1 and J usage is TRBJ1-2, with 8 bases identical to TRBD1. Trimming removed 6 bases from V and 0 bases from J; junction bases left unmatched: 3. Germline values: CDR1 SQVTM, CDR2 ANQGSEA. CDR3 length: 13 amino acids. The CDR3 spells CSVKGQANYGYTF. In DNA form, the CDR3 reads TGCAGCGTGAAGGGACAGGCTAACTATGGCTACACCTTC.

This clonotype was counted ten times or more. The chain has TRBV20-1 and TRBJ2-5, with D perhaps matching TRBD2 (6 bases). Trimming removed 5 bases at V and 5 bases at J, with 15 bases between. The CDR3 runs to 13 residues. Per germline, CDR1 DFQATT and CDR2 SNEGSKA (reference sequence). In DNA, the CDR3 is TGCAGTGCTGTCCTGACGGGGGAGGAGACCCAGTACTTC. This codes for CSAVLTGEETQYF.

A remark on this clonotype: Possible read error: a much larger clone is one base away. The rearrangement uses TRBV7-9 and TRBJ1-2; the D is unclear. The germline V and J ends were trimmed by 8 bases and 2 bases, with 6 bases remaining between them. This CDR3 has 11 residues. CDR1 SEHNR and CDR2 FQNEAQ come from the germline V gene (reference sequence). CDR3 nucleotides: TGTGCCAGCGGAGAGAACTATGGCTACACCTTC. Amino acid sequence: CASGENYGYTF.

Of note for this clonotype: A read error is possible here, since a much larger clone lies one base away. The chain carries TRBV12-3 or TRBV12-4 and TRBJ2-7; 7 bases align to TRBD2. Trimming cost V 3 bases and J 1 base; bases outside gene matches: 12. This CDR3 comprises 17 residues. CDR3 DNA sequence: TGTGCCAGCAGTTTTACATGGGGACGGGGGGTTTCCTACGAGCAGTACTTC. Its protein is CASSFTWGRGVSYEQYF.

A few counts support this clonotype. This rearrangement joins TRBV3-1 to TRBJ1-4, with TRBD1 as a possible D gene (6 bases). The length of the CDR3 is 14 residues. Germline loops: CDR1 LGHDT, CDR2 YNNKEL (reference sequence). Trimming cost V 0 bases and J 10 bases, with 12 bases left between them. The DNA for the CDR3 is TGTGCCAGCAGCCAAGATAATCTGGGGGCAAAACTGTTTTTT. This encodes CASSQDNLGAKLFF.

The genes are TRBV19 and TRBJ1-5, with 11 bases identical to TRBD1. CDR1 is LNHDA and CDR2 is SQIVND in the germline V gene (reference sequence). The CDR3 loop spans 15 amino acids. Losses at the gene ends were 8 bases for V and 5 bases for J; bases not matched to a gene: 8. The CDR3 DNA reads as TGTGCCAGTGCCCTTAGGACAGGGGGCGATCAGCCCCAGCATTTT. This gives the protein CASALRTGGDQPQHF.

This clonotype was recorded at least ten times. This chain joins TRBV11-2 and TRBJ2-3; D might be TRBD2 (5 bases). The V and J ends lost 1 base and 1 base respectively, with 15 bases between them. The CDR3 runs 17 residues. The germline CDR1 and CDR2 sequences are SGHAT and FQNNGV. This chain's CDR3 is CASSLGELVAGTDTQYF. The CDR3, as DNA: TGTGCCAGCAGCTTAGGGGAACTAGTTGCGGGCACAGATACGCAGTATTTT.

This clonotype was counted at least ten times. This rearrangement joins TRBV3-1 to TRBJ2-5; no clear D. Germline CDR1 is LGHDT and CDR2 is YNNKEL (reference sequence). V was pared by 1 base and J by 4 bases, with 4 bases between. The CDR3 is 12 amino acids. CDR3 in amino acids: CASSQAGETQYF. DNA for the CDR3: TGTGCCAGCAGCCAAGCTGGAGAGACCCAGTACTTC.

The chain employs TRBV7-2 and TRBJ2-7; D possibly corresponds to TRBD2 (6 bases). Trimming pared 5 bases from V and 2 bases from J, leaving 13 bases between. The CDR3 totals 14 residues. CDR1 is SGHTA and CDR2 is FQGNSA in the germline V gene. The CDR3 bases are TGTGCCAGCAGCCCGGCGGCGGGACCCTACGAGCAGTACTTC. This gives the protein CASSPAAGPYEQYF.

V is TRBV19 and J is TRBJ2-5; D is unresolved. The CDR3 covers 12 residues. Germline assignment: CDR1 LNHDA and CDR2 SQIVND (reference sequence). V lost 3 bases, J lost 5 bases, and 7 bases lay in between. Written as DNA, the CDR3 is TGTGCCAGTAGTATGTCTCGGGAGACCCAGTACTTC. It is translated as CASSMSRETQYF.

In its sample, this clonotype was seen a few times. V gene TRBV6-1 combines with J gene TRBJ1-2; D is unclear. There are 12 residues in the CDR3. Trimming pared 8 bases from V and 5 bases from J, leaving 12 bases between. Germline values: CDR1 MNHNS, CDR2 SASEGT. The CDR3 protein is CASFLRGYGYTF. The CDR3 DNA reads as TGTGCCAGCTTCCTCCGGGGTTATGGCTACACCTTC.

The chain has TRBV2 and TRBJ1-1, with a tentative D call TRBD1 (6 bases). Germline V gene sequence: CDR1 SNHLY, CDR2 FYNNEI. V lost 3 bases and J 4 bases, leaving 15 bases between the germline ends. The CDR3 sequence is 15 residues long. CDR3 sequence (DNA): TGTGCCAGCAGTGAGGGGGCCAGGAGAAGCACTGAAGCTTTCTTT. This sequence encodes CASSEGARRSTEAFF. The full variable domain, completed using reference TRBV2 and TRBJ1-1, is EPEVTQTPSHQVTQMGQEVILRCVPISNHLYFYWYRQILGQKVEFLVSFYNNEISEKSEIFDDQFSVERPDGSNFTLKIRSTKLEDSAMYFCASSEGARRSTEAFFGQGTRLTVV.

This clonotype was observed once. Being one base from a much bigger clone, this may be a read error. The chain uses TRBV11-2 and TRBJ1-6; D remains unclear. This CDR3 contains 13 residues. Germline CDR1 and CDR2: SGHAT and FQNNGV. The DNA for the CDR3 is TGTGCCAGCGGCTTGGATTATAATTCACCCCTCCACTTT. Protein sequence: CASGLDYNSPLHF.

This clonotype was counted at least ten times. The CDR3 here is CAIMGQPQGSPLHF. Here the CDR3 DNA reads TGTGCCATCATGGGGCAGCCCCAGGGTTCACCCCTCCACTTT. This sequence joins TRBV10-3 and TRBJ1-6; D may be TRBD1 (5 bases). The CDR3 length is 14 residues. With 7 bases removed from V and 9 bases from J, the gap between germline ends came to 16 bases. Germline CDR1 ENHRY, CDR2 SYGVKD.

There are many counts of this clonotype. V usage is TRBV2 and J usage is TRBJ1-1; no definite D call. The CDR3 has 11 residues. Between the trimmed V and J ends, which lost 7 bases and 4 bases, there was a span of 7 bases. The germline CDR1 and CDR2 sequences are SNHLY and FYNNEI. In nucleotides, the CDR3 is TGTGCCAGCACTTCGAGCACTGAAGCTTTCTTT. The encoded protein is CASTSSTEAFF.

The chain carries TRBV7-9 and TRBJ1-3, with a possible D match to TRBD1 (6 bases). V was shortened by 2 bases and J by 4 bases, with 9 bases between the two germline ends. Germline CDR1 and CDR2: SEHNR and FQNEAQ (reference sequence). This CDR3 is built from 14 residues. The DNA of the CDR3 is TGTGCCAGCAGCTTAACAGGGATCGGAAACACCATATATTTT. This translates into CASSLTGIGNTIYF.

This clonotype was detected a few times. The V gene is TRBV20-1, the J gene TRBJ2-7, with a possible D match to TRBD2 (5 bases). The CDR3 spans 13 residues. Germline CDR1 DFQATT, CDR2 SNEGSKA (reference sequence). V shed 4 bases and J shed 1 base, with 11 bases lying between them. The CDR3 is CSAIGRGSYEQYF. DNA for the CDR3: TGCAGTGCTATAGGTCGGGGATCCTACGAGCAGTACTTC.